Sequencing of this TCR beta chain was carried out in a study of T cell clonality in common variable immunodeficiency. Study-wide results and limits: Common variable immunodeficiency TCR beta sequences reportedly had fewer deletions and N-nucleotide insertions.

Germline trimming cut 3 bases from V and 3 bases from J; bases unmatched to any gene: 7. Germline V gene data show CDR1 as SGHRS and CDR2 as YFSETQ. The CDR3 length is 16 residues. This table comes from immunoSEQ multiplex PCR, and its TCRdb copy is limited to in-frame clones, with some not included. There are about 19,000 clones in the sample, none observed a single time. This clone was seen ten or more times. What it binds is unknown. The CDR3 end is not reached by the read, which stops 3 residues before it; the germline J gene fills it in. This chain uses TRBV5-1 with TRBJ2-3; 10 bases match TRBD1. The source is a human donor with common variable immunodeficiency. Material: peripheral blood mononuclear cells. The CDR3 protein is CASSSGDRGGTDTQYF. CDR3 DNA, as far as it was read: TGCGCCAGCAGCTCGGGGGACAGGGGAGGAACAGATACG. Drawing the rest from reference TRBV5-1 and TRBJ2-3, the complete variable domain is KAGVTQTPRYLIKTRGQQVTLSCSPISGHRSVSWYQQTPGQGLQFLFEYFSETQRNKGNFPGRFSGRQFSNSRSEMNVSTLELGDSALYLCASSSGDRGGTDTQYFGPGTRLTVL.